Listed here are 14 T cell receptor beta chains from one sample, sequenced in a study of blood T cells in healthy people across ages. Then a second PCR, running about 6 to 12 cycles, was carried out with a sample-barcoded 5' primer and a J-beta primer mix. TCRdb itself ran the 5' RACE reads through MiXCR, one entry per CDR3 protein. This table has a few hundred thousand distinct CDR3 sequences, roughly a quarter appearing once. The sequenced sample was blood. The source is a woman in her 70s in good health.

The rearrangement links TRBV4-1 to TRBJ2-6; D is ambiguous. Trimming pared 5 bases from V and 5 bases from J, leaving 13 bases between. The CDR3 is made up of 15 amino acids. Germline values: CDR1 MGHRA, CDR2 YSYEKL. The CDR3: CASSNPLLRANVLTF. The CDR3 DNA reads TGCGCCAGCAGCAATCCCCTCCTAAGGGCCAACGTCCTGACTTTC.

This clonotype has more than one count but fewer than ten. V gene TRBV10-3 combines with J gene TRBJ2-3; unclear D gene. CDR3 length: 13 amino acids. The germline V gene encodes CDR1 ENHRY and CDR2 SYGVKD. V was clipped by 6 bases and J by 0 bases, with 7 bases between them. The CDR3: CAIRRSSTDTQYF. CDR3 nucleotide sequence: TGTGCCATCAGGAGGTCTAGCACAGATACGCAGTATTTT.

This clonotype was recorded a few times. The J gene is TRBJ2-5, the V gene TRBV7-2; 7 nucleotides agree with TRBD2. There are 14 residues in the CDR3. J lost 3 bases, V lost 3 bases, and 4 bases had no gene match. Germline V gene sequence: CDR1 SGHTA, CDR2 FQGNSA. The CDR3 coding sequence is TGTGCCAGCAGCTTTACTCTAGCGGAAGAGACCCAGTACTTC. Residues: CASSFTLAEETQYF.

A few counts support this clonotype. The chain employs TRBV7-2 and TRBJ2-7; D may correspond to TRBD1 or TRBD2 (6 bases each). Deletions cut 1 base from V and 5 bases from J, with 15 bases between. CDR1 and CDR2 (germline): SGHTA, FQGNSA. The CDR3 totals 15 residues. The CDR3 here is CASSLVGGRIDEQYF. CDR3 nucleotides: TGTGCCAGCAGCTTAGTTGGGGGGCGCATCGACGAGCAGTACTTC.

The chain uses TRBV7-2 and TRBJ2-1; D is undetermined. CDR3 length: 15 residues. Germline CDR1 SGHTA, CDR2 FQGNSA. The ends were cut back, 3 bases at V and 4 bases at J, with 13 bases in the middle. The CDR3 DNA is TGTGCCAGCAGCTTCGGTGCTGGAAAGTACAATGAGCAGTTCTTC. It yields the protein CASSFGAGKYNEQFF.

The V and J genes are TRBV24-1 and TRBJ2-5; either TRBD1 or TRBD2 may supply D (6 bases each). Looked up from germline, CDR1 is KGHDR and CDR2 is SFDVKD. Trimming removed 3 bases at V and 11 bases at J, with 12 bases between. This CDR3 has 12 residues. For the CDR3, the DNA is TGTGCCACCAGTGATAACCCGGGGGCGCAGTACTTC. Translated, it gives CATSDNPGAQYF.

This clonotype has just a few counts. This chain links TRBV7-8 with TRBJ2-5; 7 bases are shared with TRBD1. The germline V gene encodes CDR1 SGHVS and CDR2 FQNEAQ. The V segment lost 4 bases and the J segment 2 bases; nucleotides outside the gene matches: 7. The CDR3 has 15 amino acids. The CDR3 reads CASSSQQGVQETQYF. The DNA for the CDR3 is TGTGCCAGCAGCTCCCAGCAGGGGGTTCAAGAGACCCAGTACTTC.

The V call is TRBV7-8, the J call TRBJ2-5; possible D gene TRBD2, 5 bases. The CDR3 contains 10 residues. Germline values: CDR1 SGHVS, CDR2 FQNEAQ. Trimming shortened V by 11 bases and J by 5 bases, and 9 bases separated the two germline ends. CDR3 protein: CAGSRETQYF. CDR3 sequence (DNA): TGTGCCGGGAGCCGGGAGACCCAGTACTTC. Looking up the rest from reference TRBV7-8 and TRBJ2-5 gives the full variable domain: GAGVSQSPRYKVAKRGQDVALRCDPISGHVSLFWYQQALGQGPEFLTYFQNEAQLDKSGLPSDRFFAERPEGSVSTLKIQRTQQEDSAVYLCAGSRETQYFGPGTRLLVL.

This clonotype occurred a few times. V and J are TRBV7-9 and TRBJ2-5; D is undetermined. Germline V gene lookup returns CDR1 SEHNR and CDR2 FQNEAQ (reference sequence). The V gene lost 5 bases and the J gene lost 5 bases, with 12 bases spanning the gap. The CDR3 is 13 amino acids. The CDR3 sequence: CASSPLSRETQYF. In nucleotides, the CDR3 is TGTGCCAGCAGCCCCCTCAGTCGGGAGACCCAGTACTTC. Using reference TRBV7-9 and TRBJ2-5 for the parts outside the CDR3, the full variable domain is DTGVSQNPRHKITKRGQNVTFRCDPISEHNRLYWYRQTLGQGPEFLTYFQNEAQLEKSRLLSDRFSAERPKGSFSTLEIQRTEQGDSAMYLCASSPLSRETQYFGPGTRLLVL.

This rearrangement joins TRBV7-3 to TRBJ2-3; D gene ambiguous. Germline-derived CDR1 and CDR2 are SGHTA and FQGTGA. Between the trimmed V and J ends, which lost 7 bases and 5 bases, there was a span of 13 bases. This CDR3 has 13 residues. The CDR3 loop is CASTPPGQDTQYF. In nucleotides, the CDR3 is TGTGCCAGCACCCCACCCGGGCAAGATACGCAGTATTTT.

The chain uses TRBV7-2 and TRBJ1-2; TRBD1 agrees at 7 bases. CDR1 SGHTA and CDR2 FQGNSA come from the germline V gene. J was trimmed by 8 bases and V by 7 bases; bases with no gene match: 13. This CDR3 has 14 amino acids. CDR3 sequence: CASTGNRGLWGYTF. The DNA of the CDR3 is TGTGCCAGCACCGGTAACAGGGGACTGTGGGGCTACACCTTC.

This clonotype has more than one count but fewer than ten. The CDR3 DNA is TGCAGTGCTAGAGATCGCGTCAGCGCGGGGGTATACAATGAGCAGTTCTTC. Translation gives CSARDRVSAGVYNEQFF. The chain links TRBV20-1 to TRBJ2-1, with TRBD2 identical over 7 bases. In germline, CDR1 is DFQATT, CDR2 SNEGSKA (reference sequence). The junction had 12 bases not matched to a gene; V was cut back by 0 bases and J by 4 bases. The CDR3 covers 17 residues.

This clonotype was recorded a few times. The junction does not match germline at one end; this may be a read error. The chain joins TRBV3-1 to TRBJ1-4, with a weak D call TRBD1 (6 bases). Germline V lookup: CDR1 LGHDT, CDR2 YNNKEL (reference sequence). The CDR3 totals 15 residues. The CDR3 coding sequence is TGTGCCAGCAGCCAAGGTCTACAGGGAAACGAAAAGCTGTTTTTT. Translated: CASSQGLQGNEKLFF.

The CDR3 loop reads CASSRQGAQYF. CDR3 nucleotide sequence: TGTGCCAGCAGCCGACAGGGGGCGCAGTATTTT. V is TRBV27 and J is TRBJ2-3, with TRBD1 matching 9 bases. The J segment lost 10 bases and the V segment lost 6 bases, leaving 2 bases of the junction unmatched. The CDR3 is made up of 11 amino acids. From germline, CDR1 is MNHEY and CDR2 SMNVEV (reference sequence).